This TCR beta chain was identified in a study of T cell responses to AZD1222 COVID-19 vaccine. Sequencing was performed with immunoSEQ multiplex PCR; in TCRdb, only in-frame clones are kept and a portion is missing. The sample has 120,000 or so clones, over 90% seen once; the top ten hold about 3%. This CDR3 is 13 amino acids long. Trimming took 2 bases from V and 6 from J; bases not matched to a gene: 3. CDR1 MNHEY and CDR2 SMNVEV come from the germline V gene (reference sequence). The specimen was peripheral blood, collected 28 days after the second AZD1222 dose. The source of this sequence is an adult who received the AZD1222 COVID-19 vaccine. The chain is built from TRBV27 and TRBJ2-5, with 7 bases that match TRBD1. CDR3 sequence reads: CASSLTGEKTQYF. CDR3 DNA: TGTGCCAGCAGTTTAACAGGGGAGAAGACCCAGTACTTC.